This paragraph covers one TCR beta chain sequence. The data were taken from a study of blood T cell repertoires in COVID-19. Study overall: Sites across the United States, Italy and Spain contributed samples from acute and convalescent COVID-19. Nucleic acid was either cDNA or gDNA, and it came from T cells, B-cell-depleted T cells, or PBMCs.

Clinical history reported by participants formed the basis on which cohorts were assigned. Per the original data handling: Amplification from reference gene primers served as the basis for estimated nucleated cell counts. The method was immunoSEQ multiplex PCR; TCRdb's version includes in-frame clones alone and lacks a portion of them. Clone size and V and J calls were adopted from that table, with D and trimming inferred from the DNA. The sample comprises roughly 140,000 clones, over 80% of which are singletons, and under 7% rests with the top ten. This CDR3 contains 15 residues. CDR1 SQVTM and CDR2 ANQGSEA come from the germline V gene. V dropped 6 bases and J dropped 0; count of bases not matched to a gene: 7.

This chain joins TRBV29-1 and TRBJ1-5; 8 bases match TRBD1. The sample taken for sequencing was PBMCs or T cells enriched from blood (not recorded which). This receptor was taken from a woman between 50 and 59 years old who had been exposed to COVID-19. In nucleotides, the CDR3 is TGCAGCGTGGGGGACAGGAGGTATAGCAATCAGCCCCAGCATTTT. As protein: CSVGDRRYSNQPQHF.